This T cell receptor beta chain was found in a study of T cells in Graves' hyperthyroidism and ophthalmopathy. Study information: At initial diagnosis, before any treatment had begun, peripheral blood was obtained.

Amplified regions were TCR beta CDR3 sequences from RNA transcripts. The study used the HTBI primer set for a first-round RT-PCR of the TCR CDR3. In TCRdb, the multiplex PCR reads were re-called with MiXCR into one record per CDR3 protein. The sample contains approximately 600,000 distinct CDR3 sequences, approximately 15% of which appear only once. Sequenced: blood. This TCR was sampled from a woman aged 18-35 years with Graves' ophthalmopathy.

CDR3 sequence reads: CASSLYYGSNYEQYF. The CDR3 nucleotides are TGTGCCAGCAGCTTATACTATGGGAGCAATTACGAGCAGTACTTC. This chain uses TRBV7-3 with TRBJ2-7; TRBD2 is a possible D gene (5 bases). Germline V CDR1 and CDR2: SGHTA, FQGTGA. The CDR3 loop spans 15 amino acids. The V gene lost 2 bases and the J gene lost 4 bases, with 15 bases spanning the gap.